The rows below give T cell receptor beta chains drawn from one sample of a study of blood T cell repertoires in COVID-19. The data were produced by immunoSEQ multiplex PCR, yet TCRdb's version contains in-frame clones alone and is incomplete. The sample lists approximately 110,000 clones, more than 80% seen once, with about 3.3% in the top ten. Sequenced material: peripheral blood. Receptors originate from a woman over 75 with COVID-19, enrolled during active disease. The conserved cysteine and the conserved F or W are not part of the CDR3 here.

V gene	J gene	CDR3 protein
TRBV2	TRBJ1-1	ASSRGPTEAF
TRBV28	TRBJ1-3	ASTPLRDSESSGNTIY
TRBV6-5	TRBJ2-2	ASRLAWTGELF
TRBV5-1	TRBJ2-7	ASSLSTSGGPDEQY
TRBV5-4	TRBJ2-4	ASSLSRENIQY
TRBV6-6	TRBJ2-1	ASTDRGASYNEQF
TRBV12-3/TRBV12-4	TRBJ2-7	ASSLGIAQQY
TRBV28	TRBJ2-5	ASKDVRWETQY
TRBV15	TRBJ1-5	ATSSRQGDLQPQH
TRBV5-1	TRBJ2-5	ASSWGGTSGVGETQY
TRBV19	TRBJ2-2	ASSYGGTNTGELF
TRBV6-2/TRBV6-3	TRBJ2-2	ASSPRGQGSTGELF
TRBV27	TRBJ1-5	ASSPDWGRSAQPQH
TRBV3-1/TRBV3-2	TRBJ2-1	ASSHWGEGSYNEQF
TRBV4-2	TRBJ2-1	ASSLRTSQNEQF
TRBV6-5	TRBJ2-1	ASSSSLAGAYNEQF
TRBV19	TRBJ2-5	ATRHRETQY
TRBV5-4	TRBJ2-5	ASSPKNRGDETQY
TRBV28	TRBJ1-2	ASSLLPGQGPYGYT
TRBV28	TRBJ1-2	ASINRDRGSNA